This TCR beta chain was sequenced during a study of glioma-infiltrating T cells. At the level of the study: Dexamethasone exposure before glioma surgery was limited to six or fewer days.

Using RNA template, CDR3s of TCR alpha and beta were amplified with iRepertoire arm-PCR. Input was roughly 100-450 ng of tissue mRNA or PBMC total RNA. TCRdb reprocessed the multiplex PCR reads via MiXCR and lists one record per CDR3 protein. The sample records more than 300,000 distinct CDR3 sequences, about 40% being singletons. General observations from the study: Shared blood CDR3 signature motifs marked patients with low tissue-blood divergence. Non-neoplastic patients had below-expected tissue-blood divergence, while all gliomas exceeded expectation.

CDR1 is MNHNS and CDR2 is SASEGT in the germline V gene. CDR3 length: 14 residues. V shed 5 bases, J shed 7 bases, and the junction held 10 bases outside the gene matches. Concerning this clonotype: The antigen is unknown.

The genes are TRBV6-1 and TRBJ2-7; TRBD2 matches at 8 bases. Material for sequencing was glioma tissue, nonneoplastic brain tissue, or PBMCs (not recorded which). The receptor was derived from a human donor with low-grade glioma or glioblastoma, undergoing nonglioma brain surgery, or in good health (not recorded which). CDR3 bases: TGTGCCAGCAGTCCTATCCGGGGGGGAGTTGAGCAGTACTTC. Its protein product is CASSPIRGGVEQYF.